This entry lists 8 T cell receptor beta chains sequenced from one sample in a study of blood T cells in healthy people across ages. The second PCR ran about 7 to 12 cycles with a sample-barcoded 5' primer and J-beta primers. TCRdb passed the 5' RACE reads through MiXCR, listing each CDR3 protein once. The table includes about 840,000 distinct CDR3 sequences, almost 30% detected once. These data were also filed under a second study, of T cells of mothers and their children.

Sequenced sample: blood. The source of these receptors is a woman aged 40 to 55 in good health.

The sample holds a few counts of this clonotype. Written as DNA, the CDR3 is TGTGCCAGCGGGCAATTTGGAGATACGCAGTATTTT. Its protein product is CASGQFGDTQYF. The V call is TRBV9, the J call TRBJ2-3; D not certain. Between the trimmed V and J ends, which lost 7 bases and 5 bases, there was a span of 11 bases. This CDR3 is 12 amino acids long. Germline values: CDR1 SGDLS, CDR2 YYNGEE.

This clonotype was observed a few times. The chain recombines TRBV28 with TRBJ1-2; D is possibly TRBD1 (6 bases). Germline lookup yields CDR1 MDHEN and CDR2 SYDVKM. V dropped 4 bases and J dropped 7 bases, with 28 bases sitting between them. This CDR3 region has 18 residues. The CDR3 bases are TGTGCCAGCAGTTCCCCGAAATTGGGGCCAGGGGTGATTGGTGGCTACACCTTC. Residues: CASSSPKLGPGVIGGYTF.

V usage is TRBV20-1 and J usage is TRBJ2-5; a possible D gene is TRBD1 (5 bases). V lost 4 bases and J 1 base, leaving 10 bases between the germline ends. The V gene's germline CDR1 is DFQATT and CDR2 SNEGSKA (reference sequence). CDR3 length: 13 amino acids. CDR3 sequence: CSATSTVQETQYF. The CDR3 nucleotides read TGCAGTGCTACATCGACAGTCCAAGAGACCCAGTACTTC.

The J gene is TRBJ2-1, the V gene TRBV12-3 or TRBV12-4, with 10 bases matching TRBD2. After removal of 6 bases from V and 5 bases from J, the junction contained 4 bases not matched to a gene. The CDR3 has 14 amino acids. Here the CDR3 reads CASRERGGNNEQFF. CDR3 coding DNA: TGTGCCAGCAGAGAGCGGGGGGGGAACAATGAGCAGTTCTTC.

This clonotype was seen only a few times. V is TRBV7-9 and J is TRBJ1-6; no reliable D call. The CDR3 totals 17 residues. Germline V gene sequence: CDR1 SEHNR, CDR2 FQNEAQ (reference sequence). Trimming took off 1 base at V and 0 bases at J, with 10 bases between the two ends. The CDR3 DNA sequence: TGTGCCAGCAGCTTAGAAGTTCCCAGCTCCTATAATTCACCCCTCCACTTT. This sequence encodes CASSLEVPSSYNSPLHF.

The gene calls are TRBV12-3 or TRBV12-4 and TRBJ2-3; maybe TRBD1 (7 bases). With 3 bases removed from V and 2 bases from J, the gap between germline ends came to 12 bases. The CDR3 is 15 residues long. CDR3 DNA: TGTGCCAGCAGTTTGGGCAGGGGGGACACAGATACGCAGTATTTT. It specifies CASSLGRGDTDTQYF.

Worth noting for this clonotype: The junction departs from germline at one end; a sequencing error may be responsible. The CDR3 bases are TGTGCCGGCAGTGTAAGGGTAGGAGATACGCAGTATTTT. It encodes CAGSVRVGDTQYF. This rearrangement joins TRBV2 to TRBJ2-3; D is uncertain. There are 13 residues in the CDR3. Germline values: CDR1 SNHLY, CDR2 FYNNEI.

As concerns this clonotype: A much larger clone is a single base away; this may be a read error. The chain recombines TRBV18 with TRBJ2-1, with TRBD1 matching 7 bases. The last part of the DNA fits TRBJ2-7 better; the J call may be wrong. The CDR3 sequence is 17 residues long. Germline CDR1 KGHSH, CDR2 LQKENI. CDR3 residues: CASSQNGQAGTYNEQYF. As DNA, the CDR3 is TGTGCCAGCTCGCAGAACGGACAGGCCGGGACCTACAATGAGCAGTACTTC.